This TCR beta chain was sequenced for a study of a mutant IDH1 vaccine in newly diagnosed glioma. As for the study in general: Earlier care involved radiotherapy, temozolomide, or both, and the majority received both. Study outcomes and limitations: Any relationship between pseudoprogression and changes in top peripheral T cell clonotypes seemed absent.

Measured with immunoSEQ multiplex PCR; TCRdb has only the in-frame clones, and not every one. The data show tens of thousands of clones, 60% to 85% seen once. CDR3 length equals 14 residues. Germline assignment: CDR1 KGHSH and CDR2 LQKENI. With V trimmed by 3 bases and J by 3 bases, 3 bases remained unmatched. On this clone: What it binds is unknown.

The sample's time point: baseline, week 1 (first vaccination visit). As to treatment: pre-vaccination baseline after standard-of-care therapy. The chain uses TRBV18 and TRBJ2-7; 9 bases match TRBD1. This TCR came from a woman aged 40 to 55 with glioma. Sequenced material: PBMCs, taken from a glioma patient treated with radiotherapy, temozolomide or both. The CDR3 sequence: CASSPVGQGYEQYF. The CDR3 DNA reads as TGTGCCAGCTCACCCGTGGGACAGGGCTACGAGCAGTACTTC. The whole variable domain, remainder taken from reference TRBV18 and TRBJ2-7, is NAGVMQNPRHLVRRRGQEARLRCSPMKGHSHVYWYRQLPEEGLKFMVYLQKENIIDESGMPKERFSAEFPKEGPSILRIQQVVRGDSAAYFCASSPVGQGYEQYFGPGTRLTVT.